This entry describes one T cell receptor beta chain. The data originate from a study of blood T cell repertoires in COVID-19. Germline V lookup: CDR1 MNHEY, CDR2 SMNVEV (reference sequence). Between the trimmed V and J ends, which lost 5 bases and 6 bases, there was a span of 14 bases. This CDR3 has 14 residues. As processed by the authors: Estimated nucleated cell counts came from reference gene primer amplification. Here immunoSEQ multiplex PCR was the method, and the copy in TCRdb shows in-frame clones only, minus some. V and J calls and clone size are as listed in that table; D and trimming were resolved from the DNA. Of 250,000 or so clones in the sample, less than 90% were seen once.

The chain links TRBV27 to TRBJ1-5; TRBD1 might be the D (6 bases). The receptor was isolated from a woman in her thirties or forties who had recovered from COVID-19. Sequencing used peripheral blood. CDR3 DNA: TGTGCCAGCAGTGATCACAGGGCAAGTCAGCCCCAGCATTTT. It specifies CASSDHRASQPQHF.